The present TCR beta chain was sequenced within a study of cytomegalovirus exposure and HLA in healthy donors. The PCR used 60 Vbeta and 13 Jbeta primers. Sequenced by immunoSEQ multiplex PCR; TCRdb stores in-frame clones only, minus some. This sample has roughly 80,000 clones, with 80% to 90% found just once. The CDR3 loop spans 13 amino acids. Per the germline V gene, CDR1 is LNHDA and CDR2 is SQIVND (reference sequence). V shed 8 bases and J 4 bases; nucleotides not matched to a gene: 2. Input material: PBMCs. This sequence was found in a woman aged 30 to 39 in good health and CMV-seronegative. The J gene is TRBJ2-1, the V gene TRBV19; 10 nucleotides line up with TRBD2. CDR3 region: CASDSGRYNEQFF. In DNA, the CDR3 is TGTGCCAGTGATAGCGGGAGGTACAATGAGCAGTTCTTC.